The T cell receptor (beta chain) under discussion was sequenced for a study of T cell responses to AZD1222 COVID-19 vaccine. Study results and limitations: The donor cohort was predominantly white British with a female majority, and clonal diversity may have been underestimated. Reportedly, nearly half of unique spike TCRs recognized epitopes outside B.1.351/B.1.1.7 mutations. Repertoires were collected only later (after the peak T cell response had occurred). Regions 160-218 and 743-854 dominated among vaccine-associated CD4 TCRs spanning spike.

Trimming cost V 0 bases and J 9 bases, with 16 bases left between them. The germline gives CDR1 SGDLS, CDR2 YYNGEE. This CDR3 has 15 residues. The protocol was immunoSEQ multiplex PCR, while the TCRdb copy is restricted to in-frame clones and leaves out a portion. Among over 130,000 clones listed, just over 85% were seen once. Remarks on this clone: Its antigen is currently unknown.

This chain uses TRBV9 with TRBJ2-1; unclear D gene. The source is an adult in good health. The specimen was peripheral blood, collected on day 0 of AZD1222 vaccination. Here the CDR3 DNA reads TGTGCCAGCAGCGTAGCCTCCATTGCGGAGAGTGAGCAGTTCTTC. As protein: CASSVASIAESEQFF. The whole variable domain, filled in from reference TRBV9 and TRBJ2-1, reads DSGVTQTPKHLITATGQRVTLRCSPRSGDLSVYWYQQSLDQGLQFLIQYYNGEERAKGNILERFSAQQFPDLHSELNLSSLELGDSALYFCASSVASIAESEQFFGPGTRLTVL.